What follows is one T cell receptor beta chain and its context. Antigen specificity is unknown. From germline, CDR1 is SGDLS and CDR2 YYNGEE. V was clipped by 3 bases and J by 10 bases; unmatched bases: 12. This CDR3 has 15 residues. A quantitative 5'-RACE method, one with molecular barcodes, was used to make TCR beta libraries. TCRdb re-called the 5' RACE reads with MiXCR, one entry per CDR3 protein. This sample has fewer than 250,000 distinct CDR3 sequences, with approximately 20% found just once. This entry comes from a study of CD8 T cells in ankylosing spondylitis. Study-wide results and caveats: As for the disease-linked clones, they showed a CD8+ phenotype and occurred at relatively low frequencies in peripheral blood. It was reported that disease-linked clones were significantly enriched in matched ankylosing spondylitis synovial fluid. There was a TCR beta motif, made of eight highly homologous variants, that appeared characteristic of ankylosing spondylitis blood.

The sequencing input was blood, either unsorted or a sorted T cell fraction (not recorded which). This receptor was taken from a male donor with ankylosing spondylitis. J is TRBJ2-1 and V is TRBV9; 8 bases match TRBD2. CDR3 DNA: TGTGCCAGCAGCGCAGTGGGTAGCGGGACGGGAGAGCAGTTCTTC. As protein: CASSAVGSGTGEQFF.